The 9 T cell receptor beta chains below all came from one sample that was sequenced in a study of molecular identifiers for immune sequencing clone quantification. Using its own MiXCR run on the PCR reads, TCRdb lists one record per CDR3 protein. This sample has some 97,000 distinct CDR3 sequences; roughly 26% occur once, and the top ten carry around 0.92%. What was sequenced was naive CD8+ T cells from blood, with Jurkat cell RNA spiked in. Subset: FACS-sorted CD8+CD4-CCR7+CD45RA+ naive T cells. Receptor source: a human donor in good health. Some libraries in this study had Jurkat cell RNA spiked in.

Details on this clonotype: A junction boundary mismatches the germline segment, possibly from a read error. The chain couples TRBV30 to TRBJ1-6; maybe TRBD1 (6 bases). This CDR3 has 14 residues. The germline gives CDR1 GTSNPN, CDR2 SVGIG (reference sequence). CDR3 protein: CAWTAGAGRSPLPF. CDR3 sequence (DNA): TGTGCCTGGACGGCGGGGGCTGGTCGGTCACCCCTCCCCTTT.

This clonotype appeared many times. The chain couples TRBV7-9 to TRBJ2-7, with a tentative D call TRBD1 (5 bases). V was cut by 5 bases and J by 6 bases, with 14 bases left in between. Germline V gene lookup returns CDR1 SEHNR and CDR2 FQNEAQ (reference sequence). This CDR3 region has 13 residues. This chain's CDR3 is CASSRPQGTEQYF. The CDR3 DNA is TGTGCCAGCAGCCGTCCCCAGGGTACCGAGCAGTACTTC.

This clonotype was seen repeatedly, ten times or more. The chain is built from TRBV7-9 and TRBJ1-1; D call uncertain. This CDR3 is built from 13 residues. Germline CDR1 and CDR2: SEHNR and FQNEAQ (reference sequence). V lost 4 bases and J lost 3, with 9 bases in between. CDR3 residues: CASSSGGYTEAFF. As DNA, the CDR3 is TGTGCCAGCAGCTCGGGCGGGTACACTGAAGCTTTCTTT.

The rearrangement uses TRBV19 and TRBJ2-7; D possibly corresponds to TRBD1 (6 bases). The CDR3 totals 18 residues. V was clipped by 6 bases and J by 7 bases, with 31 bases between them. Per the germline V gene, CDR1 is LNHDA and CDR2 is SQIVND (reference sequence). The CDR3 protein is CASSSRRLLRQELEEQYF. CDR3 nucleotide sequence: TGTGCCAGTAGCTCCCGGAGGCTTTTGAGACAGGAGTTAGAAGAGCAGTACTTC.

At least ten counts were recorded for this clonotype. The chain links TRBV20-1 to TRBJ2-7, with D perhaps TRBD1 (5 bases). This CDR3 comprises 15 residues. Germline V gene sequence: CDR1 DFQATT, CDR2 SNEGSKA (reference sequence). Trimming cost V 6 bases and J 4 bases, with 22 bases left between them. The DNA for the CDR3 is TGCAGTGCCCCGCCAGGGCAGGGTCGTAAATACGAGCAGTACTTC. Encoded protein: CSAPPGQGRKYEQYF.

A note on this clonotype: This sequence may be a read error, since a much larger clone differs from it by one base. The CDR3, as DNA: TGTGCCAGCAGAGGAGACAGCCGGCGGGCAGATACGCAGTATTTT. Its translation: CASRGDSRRADTQYF. The rearrangement uses TRBV7-8 and TRBJ2-3; either TRBD1 or TRBD2 may supply D (5 bases each). Trimming removed 6 bases at V and 4 bases at J, with 17 bases between. Germline values: CDR1 SGHVS, CDR2 FQNEAQ. There are 15 residues in the CDR3.

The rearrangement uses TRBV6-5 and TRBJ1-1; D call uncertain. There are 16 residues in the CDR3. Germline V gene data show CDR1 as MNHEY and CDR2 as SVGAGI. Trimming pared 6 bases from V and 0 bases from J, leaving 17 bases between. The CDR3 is CASRLASAGVNTEAFF. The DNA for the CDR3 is TGTGCCAGCAGACTAGCCTCCGCTGGGGTGAACACTGAAGCTTTCTTT.

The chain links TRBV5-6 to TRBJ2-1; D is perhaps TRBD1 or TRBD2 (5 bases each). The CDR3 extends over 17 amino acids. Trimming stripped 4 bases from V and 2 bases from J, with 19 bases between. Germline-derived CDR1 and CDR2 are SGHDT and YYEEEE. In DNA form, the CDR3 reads TGTGCCAGCAGCCGCCCCCTGGACGGGGCCACCTACAATGAGCAGTTCTTC. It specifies CASSRPLDGATYNEQFF.

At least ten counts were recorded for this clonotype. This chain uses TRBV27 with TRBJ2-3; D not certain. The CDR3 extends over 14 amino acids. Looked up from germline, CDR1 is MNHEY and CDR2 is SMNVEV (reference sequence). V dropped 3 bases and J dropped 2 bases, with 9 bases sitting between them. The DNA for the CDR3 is TGTGCCAGCAGTTTGGTCCAGTCCACAGATACGCAGTATTTT. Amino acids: CASSLVQSTDTQYF.